The T cell receptor (beta chain) described here comes from a study of control samples from healthy donors and cancer patients. This clone was counted a single time. Assay used: immunoSEQ multiplex PCR; TCRdb lists only in-frame clones, some missing. The sample consists of about 180,000 clones, just over 90% of them appearing once. The V end lost 1 base, the J end lost 6 bases, and 13 bases lay between the germline ends. The CDR3 is 14 amino acids. CDR1 SEHNR and CDR2 FQNEAQ come from the germline V gene (reference sequence). This receptor was taken from a man aged 30-40 years in good health. This chain uses TRBV7-9 with TRBJ2-7; D gene unclear. Sequencing was done on a sample of blood. CDR3 sequence (DNA): TGTGCCAGCAGCTTAGAGGTGGCTGGGCGCGAGCAGTACTTC. Its translation is CASSLEVAGREQYF.